This T cell receptor (beta chain) was recovered during a study of T cells after yellow fever vaccination. In making TCR cDNA, 5'RACE template switching added a universal primer site and UMIs to it. TCRdb used MiXCR to reprocess the 5' RACE reads, holding one entry per CDR3 protein. The data contain just under 600,000 distinct CDR3 sequences, about 14% of them singletons. Study results and limitations: FACS-sorted repertoires might harbor abundant contaminating clonotypes from the bulk population. Few clonotypes appeared in both CD4 and CD8 compartments.

Germline V gives CDR1 MRHNA, CDR2 SNTAGT. Deletions cut 4 bases from V and 12 bases from J, with 19 bases between. This CDR3 is 14 amino acids long. Worth noting for this clonotype: Its cognate antigen is unknown.

The chain carries TRBV6-4 and TRBJ2-4; a weak D match, TRBD1 (6 bases). The clonotype originates from a man under 40 who received the YFV17D yellow fever vaccine. The material sequenced was PBMCs, taken on the day of the yellow fever booster vaccination. CDR3 amino acids: CASSVRDISSPQYF. The CDR3 bases are TGTGCCAGCAGTGTACGGGACATCTCTTCCCCTCAGTACTTC.